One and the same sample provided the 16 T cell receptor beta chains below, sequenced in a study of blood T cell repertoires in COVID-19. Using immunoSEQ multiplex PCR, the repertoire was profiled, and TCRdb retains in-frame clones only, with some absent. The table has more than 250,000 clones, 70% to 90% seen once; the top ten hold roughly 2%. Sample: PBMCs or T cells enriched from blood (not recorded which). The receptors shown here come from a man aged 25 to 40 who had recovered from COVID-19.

CDR3 sequence (DNA): TGTGCCAGCAGCTTGGTCCTAGCAGGCGAGACCCAGTACTTC. Translated: CASSLVLAGETQYF. The rearrangement uses TRBV5-4 and TRBJ2-5, with a possible D match to TRBD2 (5 bases). V was clipped by 0 bases and J by 5 bases, with 11 bases between them. Germline V gene data show CDR1 as SGHNT and CDR2 as YYREEE (reference sequence). The CDR3 sequence is 14 residues long. Supplemented by reference TRBV5-4 and TRBJ2-5, the full variable domain reads ETGVTQSPTHLIKTRGQQVTLRCSSQSGHNTVSWYQQALGQGPQFIFQYYREEENGRGNFPPRFSGLQFPNYSSELNVNALELDDSALYLCASSLVLAGETQYFGPGTRLLVL.

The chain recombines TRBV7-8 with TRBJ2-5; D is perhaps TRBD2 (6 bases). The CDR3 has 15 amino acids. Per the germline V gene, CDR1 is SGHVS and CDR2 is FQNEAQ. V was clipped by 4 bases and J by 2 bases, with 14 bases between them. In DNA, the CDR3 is TGTGCCAGCAGCTCTCAATTTGGGGGGCAAGAGACCCAGTACTTC. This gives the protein CASSSQFGGQETQYF.

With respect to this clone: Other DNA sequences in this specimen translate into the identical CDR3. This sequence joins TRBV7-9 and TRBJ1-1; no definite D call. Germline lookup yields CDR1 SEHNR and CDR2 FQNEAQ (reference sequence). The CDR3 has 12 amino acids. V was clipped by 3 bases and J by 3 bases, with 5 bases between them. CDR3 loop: CASSFGDTEAFF. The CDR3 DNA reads TGTGCCAGCAGCTTCGGGGACACTGAAGCTTTCTTT.

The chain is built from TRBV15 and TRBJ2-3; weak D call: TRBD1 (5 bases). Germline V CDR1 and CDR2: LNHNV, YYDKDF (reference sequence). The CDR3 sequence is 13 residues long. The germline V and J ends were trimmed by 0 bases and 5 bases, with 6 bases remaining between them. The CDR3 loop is CATSRDRGDTQYF. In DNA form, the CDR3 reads TGTGCCACCAGCAGAGATAGGGGAGATACGCAGTATTTT.

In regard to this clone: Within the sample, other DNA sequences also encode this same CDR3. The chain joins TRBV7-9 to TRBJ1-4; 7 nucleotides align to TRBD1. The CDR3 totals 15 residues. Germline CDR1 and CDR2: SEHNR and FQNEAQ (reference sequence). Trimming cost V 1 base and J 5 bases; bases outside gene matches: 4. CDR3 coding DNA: TGTGCCAGCAGCTTAGGACAGGGTCCCAATGAAAAACTGTTTTTT. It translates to CASSLGQGPNEKLFF.

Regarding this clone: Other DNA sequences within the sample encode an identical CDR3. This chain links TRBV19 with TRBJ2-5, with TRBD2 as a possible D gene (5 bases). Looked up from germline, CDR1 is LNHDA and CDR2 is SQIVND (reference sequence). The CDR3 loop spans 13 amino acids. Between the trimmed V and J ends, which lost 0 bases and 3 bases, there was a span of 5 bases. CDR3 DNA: TGTGCCAGTAGTATAGACGGGGAAGAGACCCAGTACTTC. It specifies CASSIDGEETQYF.

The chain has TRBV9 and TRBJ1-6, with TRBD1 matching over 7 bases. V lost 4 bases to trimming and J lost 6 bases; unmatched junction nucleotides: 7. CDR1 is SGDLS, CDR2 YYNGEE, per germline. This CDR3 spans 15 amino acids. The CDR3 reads CASSSQTGSNSPLHF. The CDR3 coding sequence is TGTGCCAGCAGCTCCCAGACAGGGAGTAATTCACCCCTCCACTTT.

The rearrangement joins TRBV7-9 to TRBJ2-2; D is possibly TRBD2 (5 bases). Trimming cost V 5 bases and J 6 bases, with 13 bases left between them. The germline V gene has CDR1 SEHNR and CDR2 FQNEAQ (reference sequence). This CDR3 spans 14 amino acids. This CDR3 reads CASSPLMGAGELFF. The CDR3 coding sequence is TGTGCCAGCAGCCCCCTGATGGGAGCCGGGGAGCTGTTTTTT.

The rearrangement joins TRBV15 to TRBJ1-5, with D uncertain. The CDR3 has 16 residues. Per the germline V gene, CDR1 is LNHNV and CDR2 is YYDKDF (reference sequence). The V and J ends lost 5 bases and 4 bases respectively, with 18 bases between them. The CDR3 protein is CATSQTGVEANQPQHF. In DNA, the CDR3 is TGTGCCACCAGCCAAACCGGGGTGGAGGCAAATCAGCCCCAGCATTTT.

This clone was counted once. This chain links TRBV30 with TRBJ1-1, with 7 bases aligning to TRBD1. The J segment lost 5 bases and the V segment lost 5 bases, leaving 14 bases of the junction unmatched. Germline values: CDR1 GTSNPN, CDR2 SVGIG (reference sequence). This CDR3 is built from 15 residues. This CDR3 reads CAWGDPTGFGTEAFF. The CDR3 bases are TGTGCCTGGGGGGATCCGACAGGGTTCGGGACTGAAGCTTTCTTT.

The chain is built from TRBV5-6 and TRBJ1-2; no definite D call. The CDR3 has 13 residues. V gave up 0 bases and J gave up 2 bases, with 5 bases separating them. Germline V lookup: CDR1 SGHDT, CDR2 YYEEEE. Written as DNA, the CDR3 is TGTGCCAGCAGCTTGGAGAGAAACTATGGCTACACCTTC. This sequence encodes CASSLERNYGYTF.

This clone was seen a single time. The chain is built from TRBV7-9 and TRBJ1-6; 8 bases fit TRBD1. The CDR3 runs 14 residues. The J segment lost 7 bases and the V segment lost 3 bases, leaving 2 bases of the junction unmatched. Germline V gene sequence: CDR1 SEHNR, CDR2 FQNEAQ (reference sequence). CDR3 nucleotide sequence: TGTGCCAGCAGCTTCGACAGGGGAAATTCACCCCTCCACTTT. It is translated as CASSFDRGNSPLHF.

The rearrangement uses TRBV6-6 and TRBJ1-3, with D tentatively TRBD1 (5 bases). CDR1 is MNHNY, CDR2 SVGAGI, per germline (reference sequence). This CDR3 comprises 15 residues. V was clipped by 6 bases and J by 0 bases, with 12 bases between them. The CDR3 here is CASSRDGSSGNTIYF. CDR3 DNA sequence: TGTGCCAGCAGCCGGGACGGGAGCTCTGGAAACACCATATATTTT.

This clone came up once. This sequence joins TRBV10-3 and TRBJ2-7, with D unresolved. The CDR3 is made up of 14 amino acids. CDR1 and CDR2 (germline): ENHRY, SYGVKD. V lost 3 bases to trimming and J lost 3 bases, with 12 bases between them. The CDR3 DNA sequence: TGTGCCATCAGTGATGCGTTTTCCCTCTACGAGCAGTACTTC. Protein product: CAISDAFSLYEQYF.

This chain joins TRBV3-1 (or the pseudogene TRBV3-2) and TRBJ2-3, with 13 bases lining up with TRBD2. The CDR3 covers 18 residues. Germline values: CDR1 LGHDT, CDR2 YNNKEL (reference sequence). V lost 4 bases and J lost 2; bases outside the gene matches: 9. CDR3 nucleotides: TGTGCCAGCAGCCCGAGGACTAGCGGGGGATATTCCACAGATACGCAGTATTTT. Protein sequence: CASSPRTSGGYSTDTQYF.

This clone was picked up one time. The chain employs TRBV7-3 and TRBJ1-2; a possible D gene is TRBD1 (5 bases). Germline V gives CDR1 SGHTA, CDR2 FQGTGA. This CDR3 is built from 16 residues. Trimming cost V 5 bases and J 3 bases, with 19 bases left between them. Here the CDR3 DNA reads TGTGCCAGCAGCGCATATACAGGCCCCTTCTACTATGGCTACACCTTC. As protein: CASSAYTGPFYYGYTF.